This T cell receptor (beta chain) was retrieved from a study of blood T cell repertoires in COVID-19. At the level of the study: The United States, Italy and Spain provided the acute and convalescent COVID-19 samples. T cells, B-cell-depleted T cells, or PBMCs supplied cDNA or gDNA.

The length of the CDR3 is 13 residues. Losses at the gene ends were 6 bases for V and 5 bases for J; bases not matched to a gene: 3. Germline V gene data show CDR1 as MNHEY and CDR2 as SVGEGT. In the original workflow: How many nucleated cells were present was estimated from reference gene primer amplification. Assay used: immunoSEQ multiplex PCR; TCRdb lists only in-frame clones, some missing. D and trimming were read from the DNA, whereas the V and J calls and clone size are those reported in that table. The sample shows approximately 360,000 clones, 80% to 90% of them seen only once. This chain uses TRBV6-2 or TRBV6-3 with TRBJ2-2; the match to TRBD2 covers 7 bases. The sample taken for sequencing was peripheral blood. The origin of this receptor is a man between 40 and 49 years old with acute or convalescent COVID-19. CDR3 sequence (DNA): TGTGCCAGCAGCTGGGGAGGGACCGGGGAGCTGTTTTTT. Translated: CASSWGGTGELFF.